This T cell receptor beta chain emerged from a study of T cells after yellow fever vaccination. Turning to this clonotype: This may be a read error, as it is one base from a much larger clone.

TCRdb analysed the 5' RACE reads with MiXCR anew, one entry per CDR3 protein. Among about 74,000 distinct CDR3 sequences listed, more than 5.5% were seen once. CDR3 length equals 14 residues. Germline values: CDR1 LNHNV, CDR2 YYDKDF (reference sequence). The clonotype comes from a man aged 18 to 35 who received the YFV17D yellow fever vaccine. V is TRBV15 and J is TRBJ2-3; D is ambiguous. The sequences come from CD8+ T cells sorted from PBMCs, collected 4 to 6 days after the first yellow fever vaccination. CDR3 DNA sequence: TGTCCCACCAGCAGAGATTCGGGCACAGATACGCAGTATTTT. Protein: CPTSRDSGTDTQYF.